The clone carrying this TCR beta chain is labeled as medium-sized. Profiling relied on immunoSEQ multiplex PCR, and the TCRdb table lists in-frame clones only, not all of them. The repertoire consists of roughly 150,000 clones, with almost 90% occurring once and the leading ten covering 1.7%. Germline loops: CDR1 SGHRS, CDR2 YFSETQ. The V end lost 6 bases, the J end lost 3 bases, and 24 bases lay between the germline ends. The CDR3 covers 17 residues. The entry originates in a study of control samples from healthy donors and cancer patients. Sequencing used blood. This TCR came from a man aged 18 to 30 in good health. The chain combines TRBV5-1 with TRBJ1-1, with a possible D match to TRBD1 (5 bases). The CDR3 loop reads CASKPGSAGPRDTEAFF. The CDR3 nucleotides are TGCGCCAGCAAACCGGGTTCGGCAGGGCCCAGGGACACTGAAGCTTTCTTT.